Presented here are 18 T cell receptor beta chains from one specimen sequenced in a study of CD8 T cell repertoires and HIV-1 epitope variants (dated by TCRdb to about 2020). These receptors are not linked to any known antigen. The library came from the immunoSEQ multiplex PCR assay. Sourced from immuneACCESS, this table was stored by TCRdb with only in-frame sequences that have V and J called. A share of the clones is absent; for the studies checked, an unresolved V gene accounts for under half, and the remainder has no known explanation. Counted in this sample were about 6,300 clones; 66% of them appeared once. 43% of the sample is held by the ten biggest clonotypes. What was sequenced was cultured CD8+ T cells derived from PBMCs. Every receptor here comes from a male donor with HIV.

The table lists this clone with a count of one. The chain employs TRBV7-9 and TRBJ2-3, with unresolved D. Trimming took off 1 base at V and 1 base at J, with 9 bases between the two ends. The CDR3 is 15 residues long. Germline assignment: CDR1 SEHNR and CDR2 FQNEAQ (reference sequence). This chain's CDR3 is CASSLVEQRTDTQYF. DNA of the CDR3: TGTGCCAGCAGCTTAGTTGAGCAGCGCACAGATACGCAGTATTTT.

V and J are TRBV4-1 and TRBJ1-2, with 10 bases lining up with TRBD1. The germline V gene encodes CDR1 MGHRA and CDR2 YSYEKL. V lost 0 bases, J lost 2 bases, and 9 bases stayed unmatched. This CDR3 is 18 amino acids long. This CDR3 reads CASSQEGRQDRGNYGYTF. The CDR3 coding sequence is TGCGCCAGCAGCCAAGAGGGTAGGCAGGACAGGGGGAACTATGGCTACACCTTC.

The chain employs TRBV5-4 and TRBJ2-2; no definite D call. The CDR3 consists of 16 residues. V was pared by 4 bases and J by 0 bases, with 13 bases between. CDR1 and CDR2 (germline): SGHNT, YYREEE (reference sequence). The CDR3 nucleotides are TGTGCCAGCAGCCCGATTGAGCAGTCGAACACCGGGGAGCTGTTTTTT. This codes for CASSPIEQSNTGELFF.

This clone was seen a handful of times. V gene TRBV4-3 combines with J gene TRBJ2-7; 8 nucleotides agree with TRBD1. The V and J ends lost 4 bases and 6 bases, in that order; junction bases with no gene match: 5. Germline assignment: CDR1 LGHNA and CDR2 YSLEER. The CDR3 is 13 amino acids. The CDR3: CASSPRTGFEQYF. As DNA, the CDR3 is TGCGCCAGCAGCCCGCGGACAGGGTTCGAGCAGTACTTC.

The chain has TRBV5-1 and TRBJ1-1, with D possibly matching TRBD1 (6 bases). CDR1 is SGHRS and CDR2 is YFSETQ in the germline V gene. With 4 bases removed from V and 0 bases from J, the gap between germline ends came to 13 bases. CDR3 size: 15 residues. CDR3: CASSTGRDMNTEAFF. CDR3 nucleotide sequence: TGCGCCAGCAGCACGGGGAGGGACATGAACACTGAAGCTTTCTTT.

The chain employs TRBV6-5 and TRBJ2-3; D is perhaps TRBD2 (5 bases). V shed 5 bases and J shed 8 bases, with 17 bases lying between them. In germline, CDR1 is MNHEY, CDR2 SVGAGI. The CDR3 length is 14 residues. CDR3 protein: CASSQMEVVGTQYF. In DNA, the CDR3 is TGTGCCAGCAGTCAAATGGAGGTGGTCGGTACGCAGTATTTT.

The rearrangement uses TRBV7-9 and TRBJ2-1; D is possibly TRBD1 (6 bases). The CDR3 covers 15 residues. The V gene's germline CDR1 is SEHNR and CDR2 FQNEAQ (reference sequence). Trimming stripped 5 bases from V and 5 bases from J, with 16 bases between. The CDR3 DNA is TGTGCCAGCAGCCTCGGTCAGGGGCTAAACAATGAGCAGTTCTTC. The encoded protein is CASSLGQGLNNEQFF.

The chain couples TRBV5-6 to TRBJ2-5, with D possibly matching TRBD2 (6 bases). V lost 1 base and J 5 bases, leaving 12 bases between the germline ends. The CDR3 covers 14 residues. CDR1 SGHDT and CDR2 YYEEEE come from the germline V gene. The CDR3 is CASSLYYGGETQYF. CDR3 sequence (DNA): TGTGCCAGCAGCTTGTACTACGGGGGTGAGACCCAGTACTTC.

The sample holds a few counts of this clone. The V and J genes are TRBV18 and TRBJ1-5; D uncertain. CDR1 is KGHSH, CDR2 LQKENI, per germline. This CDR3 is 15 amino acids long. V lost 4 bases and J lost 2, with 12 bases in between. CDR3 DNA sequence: TGTGCCAGCTCACAGGCGTGGGGAGGCAATCAGCCCCAGCATTTT. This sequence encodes CASSQAWGGNQPQHF.

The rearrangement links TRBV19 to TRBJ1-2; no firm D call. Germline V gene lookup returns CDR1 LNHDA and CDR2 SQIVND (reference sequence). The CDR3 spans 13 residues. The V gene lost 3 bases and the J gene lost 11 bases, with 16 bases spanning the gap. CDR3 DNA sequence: TGTGCCAGTAGTATCGTCATAACAGAAACTTACACCTTC. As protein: CASSIVITETYTF.

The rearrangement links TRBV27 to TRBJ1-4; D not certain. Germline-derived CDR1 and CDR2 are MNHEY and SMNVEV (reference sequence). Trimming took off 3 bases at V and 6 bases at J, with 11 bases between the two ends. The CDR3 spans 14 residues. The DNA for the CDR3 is TGTGCCAGCAGTTTCGGCGCCTTTGATGAAAAACTGTTTTTT. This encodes CASSFGAFDEKLFF. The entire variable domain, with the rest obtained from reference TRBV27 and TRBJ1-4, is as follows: EAQVTQNPRYLITVTGKKLTVTCSQNMNHEYMSWYRQDPGLGLRQIYYSMNVEVTDKGDVPEGYKVSRKEKRNFPLILESPSPNQTSLYFCASSFGAFDEKLFFGSGTQLSVL.

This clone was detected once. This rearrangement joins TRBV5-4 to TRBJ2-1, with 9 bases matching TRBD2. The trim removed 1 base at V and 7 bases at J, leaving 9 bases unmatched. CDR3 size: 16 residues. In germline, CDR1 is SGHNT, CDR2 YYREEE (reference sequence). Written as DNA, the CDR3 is TGTGCCAGCAGCTTGCGGGGTAGCGGGAGTAGGAATGAGCAGTTCTTC. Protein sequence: CASSLRGSGSRNEQFF. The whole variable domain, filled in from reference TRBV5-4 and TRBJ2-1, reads ETGVTQSPTHLIKTRGQQVTLRCSSQSGHNTVSWYQQALGQGPQFIFQYYREEENGRGNFPPRFSGLQFPNYSSELNVNALELDDSALYLCASSLRGSGSRNEQFFGPGTRLTVL.

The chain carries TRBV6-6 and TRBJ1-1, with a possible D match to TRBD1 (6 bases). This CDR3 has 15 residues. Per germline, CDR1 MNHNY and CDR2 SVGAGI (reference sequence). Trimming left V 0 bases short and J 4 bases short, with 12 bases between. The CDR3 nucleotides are TGTGCCAGCAGTTACTCGGACAGTTCGGTCACTGAAGCTTTCTTT. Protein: CASSYSDSSVTEAFF.

The CDR3 reads CASSGGGEETQYF. The DNA for the CDR3 is TGTGCCAGCAGCGGCGGGGGAGAAGAGACCCAGTACTTC. This chain links TRBV5-6 with TRBJ2-5; 7 positions match TRBD2. The length of the CDR3 is 13 residues. The V segment lost 4 bases and the J segment 3 bases; nucleotides outside the gene matches: 3. Looked up from germline, CDR1 is SGHDT and CDR2 is YYEEEE.

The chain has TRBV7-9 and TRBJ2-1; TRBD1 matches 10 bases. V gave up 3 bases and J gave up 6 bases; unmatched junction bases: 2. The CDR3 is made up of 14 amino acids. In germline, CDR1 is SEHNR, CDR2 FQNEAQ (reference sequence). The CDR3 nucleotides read TGTGCCAGCAGCTTGGACAGGGGGATCAATGAGCAGTTCTTC. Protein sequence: CASSLDRGINEQFF. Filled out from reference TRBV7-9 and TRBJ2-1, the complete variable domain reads DTGVSQNPRHKITKRGQNVTFRCDPISEHNRLYWYRQTLGQGPEFLTYFQNEAQLEKSRLLSDRFSAERPKGSFSTLEIQRTEQGDSAMYLCASSLDRGINEQFFGPGTRLTVL.

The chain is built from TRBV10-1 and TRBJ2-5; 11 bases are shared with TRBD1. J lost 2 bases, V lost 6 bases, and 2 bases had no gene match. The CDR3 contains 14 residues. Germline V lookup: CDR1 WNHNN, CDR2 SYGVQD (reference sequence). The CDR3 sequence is CASSRDRGQETQYF. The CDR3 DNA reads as TGCGCCAGCAGCCGGGACAGGGGGCAAGAGACCCAGTACTTC.

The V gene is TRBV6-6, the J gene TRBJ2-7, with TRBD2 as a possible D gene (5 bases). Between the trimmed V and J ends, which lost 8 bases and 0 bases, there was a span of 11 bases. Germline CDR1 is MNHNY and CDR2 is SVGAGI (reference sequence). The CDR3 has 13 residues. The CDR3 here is CASEGSSSYEQYF. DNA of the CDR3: TGTGCCAGCGAGGGAAGCAGCTCCTACGAGCAGTACTTC.

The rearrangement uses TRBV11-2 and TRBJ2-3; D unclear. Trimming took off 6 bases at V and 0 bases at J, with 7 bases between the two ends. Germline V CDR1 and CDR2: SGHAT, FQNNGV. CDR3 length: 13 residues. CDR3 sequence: CASRAPSTDTQYF. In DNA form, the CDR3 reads TGTGCCAGCAGGGCCCCAAGCACAGATACGCAGTATTTT.